This TCR beta chain emerged from a study of blood T cell repertoires in COVID-19 (dated by TCRdb to 2020 to 2021). For the wider study: Samples from collaborators originated in the United States, Italy and Spain and spanned both the acute and convalescent phases of COVID-19. The material from the prospective study consisted of cDNA or gDNA derived from T cells, B-cell-depleted T cells, or PBMCs. The dataset comprised deeply sampled blood TCRbeta repertoires from subjects exposed to, actively infected with, or recovered from COVID-19. The repertoires were released in a freely available public database meant as a resource for research on the immune response to SARS-CoV-2. Samples came from the ongoing ImmuneRACE study (first 160 participants) plus 1,254 subjects from 6 global collaborators. A de-identified subject ID, COVID-19 status, age in years and sex were almost always included in the sample metadata. Where HLA class I and class II types were available, the types were taken from metadata supplied by the sample provider, not from assay-based typing.

Looking up the germline V gene yields CDR1 SNHLY and CDR2 FYNNEI. Relative to germline, V is missing 0 bases and J is missing 6 bases, with 0 bases of the junction outside any gene match. Spanning cysteine to phenylalanine, the CDR3 consists of 14 amino acids. Of the read, only the CDR3 DNA is kept; its 42 bases are in frame from base 1. Overall study results and their limits: The amount of clinical and demographic metadata varied by source and participant and was provided uncurated.

TCRbeta CDR3 regions were amplified from genomic DNA using the immunoSEQ Assay, a bias-controlled multiplex PCR. In the authors' own workflow: Nucleated cell counts per sample were estimated from amplification of reference gene primers within the assay. To quantify the absolute abundance of each unique TCRbeta CDR3 rearrangement, sequence reads were collapsed and filtered. For each sample, productive Simpson clonality was calculated by taking the square root of Simpson's diversity index across productive rearrangements. TCRdb carries this immuneACCESS record with in-frame sequences only. Its versions omit some clonotypes, under half of them owing to an unresolved V gene in the studies checked, with the rest unexplained. Clone size and V and J calls were adopted from that table, with D and trimming inferred from the DNA. Counted in this sample were a few hundred thousand clones; roughly 87% of them appeared once. Around 5% of the sample goes to the ten largest clones.

Enrolling through a virtual design, the prospective study's participants ranged in age from roughly 18 to 100 years and lived across some 22 United States geographic areas. In the prospective study, participants were assigned to cohorts based on the clinical history participants reported in a screening survey and a study questionnaire. Recovered participants in ImmuneRACE Cohort 3 were defined by two consecutive negative NP/OP PCR tests, clearance by a healthcare professional, or resolution of symptoms. Each participant in the prospective study had whole blood, serum and a nasopharyngeal or oropharyngeal swab collected by mobile phlebotomists. Prospective study participants could optionally give additional blood draws and questionnaires over a 2-month period. Before DNA extraction, blood samples from the prospective study were shipped at room temperature or frozen. This clone was seen a few times. Its antigen remains unidentified. Base qualities were left out, and no much larger clone turns up one base away.

The chain is made from TRBV2 and TRBJ2-2; 8 junctional bases match TRBD2. The receptor was derived from a woman aged 45 to 65 who had recovered from COVID-19. Specimen: PBMCs or T cells enriched from blood (not recorded which). The CDR3 has the sequence CASSEARGAGELFF. The sequence in DNA is TGTGCCAGCAGTGAAGCGCGGGGGGCCGGGGAGCTGTTTTTT.